Listed below are T cell receptor beta chains from one sample, sequenced in a study of CD8+CD57+ T cells in acquired aplastic anemia. Via MiXCR, TCRdb re-called the reads, giving one row per CDR3 protein. This sample has hundreds of thousands of distinct CDR3 sequences, with approximately 45% found just once. Source material: sorted CD4+, CD8+, or CD8+CD57+ T cells (not recorded which) from PBMCs. The receptors originated from a human donor with aplastic anemia. Each CDR3 is given with its conserved first and last residue. A D gene is named only where the DNA matches it firmly. Where a row states a size, it is once, few, many or the class of an expanded clone; other rows omit it.

size,V,D,J,CDR3,DNA
few,TRBV9,NA,TRBJ1-6,CASSVSNTGDSPLHF,TGTGCCAGCAGCGTAAGTAACACCGGAGATTCACCCCTCCACTTT
many,TRBV10-1,NA,TRBJ2-3,CASSESRHHSTDTQYF,TGCGCCAGCAGTGAGTCGCGACATCATAGCACAGATACGCAGTATTTT
many,TRBV7-9,TRBD2,TRBJ2-7,CASSFLAGGPGAYEQYF,TGTGCCAGCAGCTTCCTCGCGGGAGGGCCAGGAGCCTACGAGCAGTACTTC
few,TRBV6-5,NA,TRBJ2-1,CASKIRGVYNEQFF,TGTGCCAGTAAGATCAGGGGGGTCTACAATGAGCAGTTCTTC
NA,TRBV7-2,NA,TRBJ2-5,CASSLSGGVAETQYF,TGTGCCAGCAGCCTTTCAGGCGGGGTAGCAGAGACCCAGTACTTC
few,TRBV29-1,TRBD1,TRBJ2-7,CSVEGTGFPYEQYF,TGCAGCGTTGAAGGGACAGGATTCCCCTACGAGCAGTACTTC
few,TRBV5-6,TRBD1,TRBJ2-7,CASSLAAGGYEQYF,TGTGCCAGCAGCTTGGCGGCAGGGGGCTACGAGCAGTACTTC
NA,TRBV6-5,NA,TRBJ2-1,CASNPDGTSYNEQFF,TGTGCCAGCAACCCTGACGGGACCTCCTACAATGAGCAGTTCTTC
NA,TRBV15,TRBD2,TRBJ2-5,CATSRDERAGEETQYF,TGTGCCACCAGCAGAGATGAAAGAGCGGGAGAAGAGACCCAGTACTTC
NA,TRBV6-1,NA,TRBJ1-2,CASSELKVDYGYTF,TGTGCCAGCAGTGAACTGAAGGTTGACTATGGCTACACCTTC
NA,TRBV12-3/TRBV12-4,NA,TRBJ1-2,CASSLKRASFGGYTF,TGTGCCAGCAGTTTAAAGAGGGCCTCTTTTGGCGGCTACACCTTC
NA,TRBV28,TRBD1,TRBJ1-1,CASSIERLGQGESEAFF,TGTGCCAGCAGTATAGAGAGATTGGGACAGGGGGAGTCTGAAGCTTTCTTT
NA,TRBV25-1,NA,TRBJ1-2,CASSARPAIYGYTF,TGTGCCAGCAGCGCACGACCGGCAATATATGGCTACACCTTC
NA,TRBV10-3,TRBD1,TRBJ1-2,CAISEDRGDGYTF,TGTGCCATCAGTGAGGACAGGGGTGATGGCTACACCTTC
NA,TRBV7-9,NA,TRBJ2-7,CASSLEQALAYEQYF,TGTGCCAGCAGCCTAGAGCAGGCGCTTGCCTACGAGCAGTACTTC
NA,TRBV20-1,NA,TRBJ2-3,CSARASDTQYF,TGCAGTGCCAGAGCCTCAGATACGCAGTATTTT
many,TRBV3-1,NA,TRBJ2-5,CASSQGGRETQYF,TGTGCCAGCAGCCAAGGGGGCCGGGAGACCCAGTACTTC
many,TRBV7-9,TRBD1,TRBJ1-5,CASSPAGTGSKPQHF,TGTGCCAGCAGCCCCGCGGGGACAGGGTCAAAGCCCCAGCATTTT
many,TRBV4-3,NA,TRBJ2-3,CASSQDSGTRTDTQYF,TGCGCCAGCAGCCAAGATAGCGGTACGCGCACAGATACGCAGTATTTT
NA,TRBV9,TRBD2,TRBJ2-1,CASSVASGVTYNEQFF,TGTGCCAGCAGCGTAGCTAGCGGGGTAACCTACAATGAGCAGTTCTTC
NA,TRBV25-1,NA,TRBJ1-2,CASSQGWYRTLPYGAVGYTF,TGTGCCAGCAGCCAAGGCTGGTACAGGACCCTACCCTATGGGGCTGTGGGCTACACCTTC
few,TRBV7-2,NA,TRBJ2-3,CASSYSGRDTQYF,TGTGCCAGCAGTTACTCCGGCAGAGATACGCAGTATTTT
once,TRBV2,TRBD1,TRBJ1-5,CASSEETGSPQPQHF,TGTGCCAGCAGTGAAGAGACAGGGAGCCCCCAGCCCCAGCATTTT
once,TRBV29-1,NA,TRBJ2-3,CSYGEGADTQYF,TGCAGTTACGGAGAAGGGGCAGATACGCAGTATTTT
NA,TRBV6-2/TRBV6-3,NA,TRBJ2-7,CASSYGRQNYEQYF,TGTGCCAGCAGTTACGGCCGACAGAACTACGAGCAGTACTTC
many,TRBV5-6,NA,TRBJ1-5,CASSLGLLSNQPQHF,TGTGCCAGCAGCTTGGGACTGCTTAGCAATCAGCCCCAGCATTTT
many,TRBV7-9,TRBD1,TRBJ1-5,CASSLESDRAKPQHF,TGTGCCAGCAGCTTAGAGTCCGACAGGGCGAAGCCCCAGCATTTT
NA,TRBV7-9,NA,TRBJ2-3,CASTYSGGTGTDTQYF,TGTGCCAGCACCTACTCCGGGGGGACAGGCACAGATACGCAGTATTTT
NA,TRBV2,NA,TRBJ2-5,CASSGQVQETQYF,TGTGCCAGCAGTGGACAGGTCCAAGAGACCCAGTACTTC
NA,TRBV2,NA,TRBJ1-3,CASRLTSSGNTIYF,TGTGCCAGCAGGCTCACCTCCTCTGGAAACACCATATATTTT
NA,TRBV5-1,NA,TRBJ2-7,CASSLEPGLIYEQYF,TGCGCCAGCAGCTTGGAACCGGGACTTATCTACGAGCAGTACTTC
NA,TRBV20-1,TRBD2,TRBJ2-7,CSARKLAGTEQYF,TGCAGTGCTAGGAAACTAGCGGGGACCGAGCAGTACTTC
NA,TRBV10-3,TRBD2,TRBJ2-5,CAISESSGGRAQYF,TGTGCCATCAGTGAGTCCTCGGGGGGGCGGGCCCAGTACTTC
many,TRBV7-9,NA,TRBJ2-7,CASSFRAKGTLPYEQYF,TGTGCCAGCAGCTTCAGGGCTAAGGGGACCCTTCCATACGAGCAGTACTTC
many,TRBV25-1,NA,TRBJ2-1,CASSWTAYNEQFF,TGTGCCAGCAGCTGGACAGCCTACAATGAGCAGTTCTTC
many,TRBV11-2,NA,TRBJ1-4,CASSLEARLKLFF,TGTGCCAGCAGCTTAGAGGCCCGACTAAAACTGTTTTTT
NA,TRBV10-3,TRBD1,TRBJ1-5,CAISAGTGGTQPQHF,TGTGCCATCAGTGCCGGGACAGGGGGCACTCAGCCCCAGCATTTT
NA,TRBV4-3,NA,TRBJ2-2,CASSPEGNTGELFF,TGCGCCAGCAGCCCAGAGGGGAACACCGGGGAGCTGTTTTTT
many,TRBV2,NA,TRBJ1-2,CASRGGGVVNGYTF,TGTGCCAGCAGGGGGGGGGGTGTCGTCAATGGCTACACCTTC
many,TRBV5-6,NA,TRBJ2-3,CASSERFRDDSTDTQYF,TGTGCCAGCAGCGAAAGGTTCCGGGACGACAGCACAGATACGCAGTATTTT